These T cell receptor beta chains were read from a single sample in a study of OX40 agonist ivuxolimab in advanced cancers. Here immunoSEQ multiplex PCR was the method, and the copy in TCRdb shows in-frame clones only, minus some. This sample has some 57,000 clones; under 90% occur once, and the top ten carry approximately 0.56%. The sequences come from CD4+ or CD8+ T cells sorted from blood, collected in a trial of the OX40 agonist ivuxolimab. The receptors shown here come from an adult with an advanced solid tumor such as melanoma, head and neck, liver or kidney cancer. The CDR3 runs from the conserved cysteine through the conserved F or W. The D gene is left open where the match is weak. The size of a clone is reported for some rows only, either as once, few or many, or as a class for expanded clones.

.	TRBV28	TRBJ2-4	.	TGTGCCAGCAAGGTAGTACGGTGGAACATTCAGTACTTC	CASKVVRWNIQYF
.	TRBV11-2	TRBJ1-6	.	TGTGCCAGCAGCTTAGATCGGTTAGGGAATTCACCCCTCCACTTT	CASSLDRLGNSPLHF
few	TRBV6-1	TRBJ2-1	.	TGTGCCAGCAGTGAAGGGGCGGGTAGTAATGAGCAGTTCTTC	CASSEGAGSNEQFF
.	TRBV5-1	TRBJ2-7	TRBD1	TGCGCCAGCAGCTTGGTCGGGACAGGGGGCGACGAGCAGTACTTC	CASSLVGTGGDEQYF
few	TRBV18	TRBJ1-3	.	TGTGCCAGCTCACCAAGTTCGTACTCTGGAAACACCATATATTTT	CASSPSSYSGNTIYF
.	TRBV11-2	TRBJ2-2	TRBD2	TGTGCCAGCAGCTTAGGTGGCGGGAGAACCGGGGAGCTGTTTTTT	CASSLGGGRTGELFF
.	TRBV28	TRBJ2-4	TRBD2	TGTGCCAGCAGGACCGATTCCGGGACTAGAGGTCACATTCAGTACTTC	CASRTDSGTRGHIQYF
.	TRBV19	TRBJ2-1	TRBD2	TGTGCCAGTAGTCTTCCGCGGGAGGCCCCCCGGCAGTTCTTC	CASSLPREAPRQFF
.	TRBV6-6	TRBJ2-5	TRBD2	TGTGCCAGCAGTTCGAAGACTAGCGTGGAGGAGACCCAGTACTTC	CASSSKTSVEETQYF
.	TRBV6-4	TRBJ2-1	.	TGTGCCAGCAGTGACTCTGCCCGGCGGGCTATTAATGAGCAGTTCTTC	CASSDSARRAINEQFF
few	TRBV10-3	TRBJ1-5	.	TGTGCCACTCAGGCCAGGGGCGGCAATCAGCCCCAGCATTTT	CATQARGGNQPQHF
few	TRBV28	TRBJ2-7	TRBD2	TGTGCCAGCAGCGGACTAGCTTCAAGCGAGCAGTACTTC	CASSGLASSEQYF
.	TRBV6-1	TRBJ1-5	TRBD1	TGTGCCACTTGGCGTACAGGGGGCGGCAATCAGCCCCAGCATTTT	CATWRTGGGNQPQHF
.	TRBV19	TRBJ2-1	TRBD2	TGTGCCAGTAGACCAAGCGGGGCCACCTCCTACAATGAGCAGTTCTTC	CASRPSGATSYNEQFF
.	TRBV18	TRBJ2-7	.	TGTGCCAGCTCACCATCTAGCAGCACCTACGAGCAGTACTTC	CASSPSSSTYEQYF
.	TRBV27	TRBJ2-4	.	TGTGCCAGCAGCCAAGGGGAGGCCAAAAACATTCAGTACTTC	CASSQGEAKNIQYF
.	TRBV7-9	TRBJ2-7	.	TGTGCCAGCAGCTTAAGGACATACTACGAGCAGTACTTC	CASSLRTYYEQYF
.	TRBV11-3	TRBJ2-1	.	TGTGCCAGCAGCTTAGGATCCAATGAGCAGTTCTTC	CASSLGSNEQFF
.	TRBV5-8	TRBJ2-1	.	TGTGCCAGCAGCTTGGAGTTAGAGAATGGGTTCTTC	CASSLELENGFF
.	TRBV5-5	TRBJ1-1	.	TGTGCCAGCAGCTTACTTAGCAGGGGTTGGACTGAAGCTTTCTTT	CASSLLSRGWTEAFF
.	TRBV7-9	TRBJ2-3	.	TGTGCCAGCAGCCACCCCGGGGGCGTCACAGATACGCAGTATTTT	CASSHPGGVTDTQYF
.	TRBV15	TRBJ1-2	TRBD1	TGTGCCACCAGCAGAGATGTGACAGGGGGCGCCTATGGCTACACCTTC	CATSRDVTGGAYGYTF
few	TRBV6-5	TRBJ1-2	.	TGTGCCAGCAGTAAAGACAGGTACTATGGCTACACCTTC	CASSKDRYYGYTF
.	TRBV7-3	TRBJ1-1	TRBD1	TGTGCCAGCAGCCGTGGACAGGGGCTGAACACTGAAGCTTTCTTT	CASSRGQGLNTEAFF
.	TRBV29-1	TRBJ1-5	.	TGCAGCGCCATTGGGACGGATCCCTTTCAGCCCCAGCATTTT	CSAIGTDPFQPQHF
.	TRBV7-2	TRBJ2-1	.	TGTGCCAGCAGCTTAGCTTACCTGAGCTCCTACAATGAGCAGTTCTTC	CASSLAYLSSYNEQFF
few	TRBV11-2	TRBJ2-3	.	TGTGCCAGCAGCCTAGGTAACACAGATACGCAGTATTTT	CASSLGNTDTQYF
.	TRBV4-1	TRBJ1-4	.	TGCGCCAGCAGCCAATTAATGTCAGGGGAAAAACTGTTTTTT	CASSQLMSGEKLFF
.	TRBV4-2	TRBJ2-1	TRBD2	TGTGCCAGCAGCCAAGTACCCCCCAGACTAGCAGGCTTTTACTCCTACAATGAGCAGTTCTTC	CASSQVPPRLAGFYSYNEQFF
.	TRBV7-8	TRBJ1-4	.	TGTGCCAGCAGCTTAACGGGGGCTAATGAAAAACTGTTTTTT	CASSLTGANEKLFF
.	TRBV7-2	TRBJ1-6	.	TGTGCCAGCAGCTTTGACCCGAATTCACCCCTCCACTTT	CASSFDPNSPLHF
once	TRBV11-3	TRBJ2-7	.	TGTGCCAGCAGCTTTGGTCCCCGGGGCGAGCAGTACTTC	CASSFGPRGEQYF
few	TRBV4-2	TRBJ2-7	TRBD2	TGTGCCAGCAGCCAAGCCGGGGAGGGGCACGAGCAGTACTTC	CASSQAGEGHEQYF
.	TRBV5-5	TRBJ2-7	.	TGTGCCAGCAGCTTGGCGGAAACCTACGAGCAGTACTTC	CASSLAETYEQYF
.	TRBV9	TRBJ1-4	.	TGTGCCAGCAGCCCCCGTGTGGGAGCGGAAAAACTGTTTTTT	CASSPRVGAEKLFF
.	TRBV6-1	TRBJ2-7	TRBD2	TGTGCCAGCCGACTAGCGGGAGGTCCCGAGCAGTACTTC	CASRLAGGPEQYF
few	TRBV11-3	TRBJ1-5	.	TGTGCCAGCAGTTTCCTAGGGGGGAAAGGGAATCAGCCCCAGCATTTT	CASSFLGGKGNQPQHF
.	TRBV2	TRBJ1-3	.	TGTGCCAGCAGCGCAAACAGTGGTGGGAACACCATATATTTT	CASSANSGGNTIYF
.	TRBV7-2	TRBJ2-1	.	TGTGCCAGCAGCCCAATTCCCGGAGACAATGAGCAGTTCTTC	CASSPIPGDNEQFF
.	TRBV28	TRBJ2-7	TRBD1	TGTGCCAGCACCCAGGGACAGAGCTACGAGCAGTACTTC	CASTQGQSYEQYF
.	TRBV28	TRBJ2-7	.	TGTGCCAGCAGTTTACGGTCAGTATCCCACGAGCAGTACTTC	CASSLRSVSHEQYF
.	TRBV7-2	TRBJ2-5	.	TGTGCCAGCAGCCGAGCCCAGGTTCGTGCATCGGAGACCCAGTACTTC	CASSRAQVRASETQYF
.	TRBV5-4	TRBJ2-2	.	TGTGCCAGCAGCGCAATAGACTCCGGGGAGCTGTTTTTT	CASSAIDSGELFF
.	TRBV18	TRBJ1-1	.	TGTGCCAGCTCCCCTGGACGGCTGAACACTGAAGCTTTCTTT	CASSPGRLNTEAFF
.	TRBV7-9	TRBJ2-7	TRBD2	TGTGCCAGCAGCGTAGGCTTGTGGGAGGGCGAGCAGTACTTC	CASSVGLWEGEQYF
few	TRBV2	TRBJ2-6	.	TGTGCCAGCAGTGACAGGTCCCGGGGTAAGGCGCTAGGGGCCAACGTCCTGACTTTC	CASSDRSRGKALGANVLTF
.	TRBV6-6	TRBJ2-7	TRBD2	TGTGCCAGCAGCCTACTAGCGAACCGCTACGAGCAGTACTTC	CASSLLANRYEQYF
.	TRBV4-1	TRBJ2-4	.	TGCGCCAGCAGCCCCATTAGGACACTGGTTAATGTCAAAAACATTCAGTACTTC	CASSPIRTLVNVKNIQYF
.	TRBV9	TRBJ2-3	TRBD2	TGTGCCAGCAGCATAGGGACTAGCGGGAGCCGAAGGAGAGATACGCAGTATTTT	CASSIGTSGSRRRDTQYF
.	TRBV5-1	TRBJ2-1	TRBD2	TGCGCCAGCAGCCTGGGACTAGCGGGAGCAGGCGAGCAGTTCTTC	CASSLGLAGAGEQFF
.	TRBV7-9	TRBJ1-3	.	TGTGCCAGCAGCTTAAGCTCTGGAAACACCATATATTTT	CASSLSSGNTIYF